This is a list of T cell receptor beta chains from one sample in a study of blood T cell repertoires in COVID-19. Using immunoSEQ multiplex PCR, the repertoire was profiled, and TCRdb retains in-frame clones only, with some absent. The sample lists some 200,000 clones; 86% were seen once. What was sequenced was peripheral blood. Receptor source: a man older than 75 with acute or convalescent COVID-19. The CDR3 runs from the conserved cysteine through the conserved F or W. The order of the fields is D gene, V gene, clone size, J gene, CDR3 DNA, CDR3 protein. A D gene is named only where the DNA matches it firmly. Part of the rows lack a size; the others show once, few, many or a class for expanded clones.

D gene: NA
V gene: TRBV18
clone size: once
J gene: TRBJ1-4
CDR3 DNA: TGTGCCAGCACTTTGGGCGCAACTAATGAAAAACTGTTTTTT
CDR3 protein: CASTLGATNEKLFF

D gene: NA
V gene: TRBV28
clone size: NA
J gene: TRBJ2-1
CDR3 DNA: TGTGCCAGCAGATCAAGGGGTACCTACAATGAGCAGTTCTTC
CDR3 protein: CASRSRGTYNEQFF

D gene: NA
V gene: TRBV27
clone size: NA
J gene: TRBJ1-6
CDR3 DNA: TGTGCCAGCAGCCCACTACAGGAGTTTAATTCACCCCTCCACTTT
CDR3 protein: CASSPLQEFNSPLHF

D gene: NA
V gene: TRBV5-1
clone size: once
J gene: TRBJ1-1
CDR3 DNA: TGCGCCAGCAGCTTGGGCGACAGGAGCACTGAAGCTTTCTTT
CDR3 protein: CASSLGDRSTEAFF

D gene: NA
V gene: TRBV21-1
clone size: NA
J gene: TRBJ2-3
CDR3 DNA: TGTGCCAGCAGCAAAGTACACGGGGACACAGATACGCAGTATTTT
CDR3 protein: CASSKVHGDTDTQYF

D gene: NA
V gene: TRBV19
clone size: NA
J gene: TRBJ2-5
CDR3 DNA: TGTGCCAGTAGTATGGGGGCTCACCAGGAGACCCAGTACTTC
CDR3 protein: CASSMGAHQETQYF

D gene: TRBD1
V gene: TRBV5-1
clone size: NA
J gene: TRBJ1-6
CDR3 DNA: TGCGCCAGCAGCTTGGACCAAATTACAGGGGTCCGTAATTCACCCCTCCACTTT
CDR3 protein: CASSLDQITGVRNSPLHF

D gene: TRBD1
V gene: TRBV10-3
clone size: NA
J gene: TRBJ2-5
CDR3 DNA: TGTGCCATCAGTGAAGGGACAGGGCCCATCGTTATATACTTC
CDR3 protein: CAISEGTGPIVIYF

D gene: NA
V gene: TRBV10-3
clone size: NA
J gene: TRBJ2-2
CDR3 DNA: TGTGCCATCAGTGTGCGGCCTGACACCGGGGAGCTGTTTTTT
CDR3 protein: CAISVRPDTGELFF

D gene: TRBD2
V gene: TRBV29-1
clone size: NA
J gene: TRBJ2-2
CDR3 DNA: TGCAGCGTTGAACTGATATCCGGGAGGGTCCCCGGGGAGCTGTTTTTT
CDR3 protein: CSVELISGRVPGELFF

D gene: TRBD2
V gene: TRBV7-2
clone size: few
J gene: TRBJ2-2
CDR3 DNA: TGTGCCAGCAGCTTAGGGATAGCGGGAGGGAACACCGGGGAGCTGTTTTTT
CDR3 protein: CASSLGIAGGNTGELFF

D gene: NA
V gene: TRBV6-1
clone size: NA
J gene: TRBJ1-6
CDR3 DNA: TGTGCCAGCAGTGAACACGCTCCGAGAGATTCACCCCTCCACTTT
CDR3 protein: CASSEHAPRDSPLHF

D gene: NA
V gene: TRBV5-1
clone size: NA
J gene: TRBJ1-6
CDR3 DNA: TGCGCCAGCAGCTTGAGTGACAGCCCCTATTCACCCCTCCACTTT
CDR3 protein: CASSLSDSPYSPLHF

D gene: NA
V gene: TRBV5-1
clone size: NA
J gene: TRBJ1-5
CDR3 DNA: TGCGCCAGCAGCTACTTGGGCAGCCCAAATCAGCCCCAGCATTTT
CDR3 protein: CASSYLGSPNQPQHF

D gene: NA
V gene: TRBV10-1
clone size: NA
J gene: TRBJ2-1
CDR3 DNA: TGCGCCAGCAGTGATCTCACGAGCTACAATGAGCAGTTCTTC
CDR3 protein: CASSDLTSYNEQFF

D gene: NA
V gene: TRBV9
clone size: NA
J gene: TRBJ2-2
CDR3 DNA: TGTGCCAGCAGCCCGGGACACGTGAACACCGGGGAGCTGTTTTTT
CDR3 protein: CASSPGHVNTGELFF

D gene: NA
V gene: TRBV27
clone size: NA
J gene: TRBJ2-6
CDR3 DNA: TGTGCCAGCAGTTTCTTCCTCTCTGGGGCCAACGTCCTGACTTTC
CDR3 protein: CASSFFLSGANVLTF

D gene: TRBD2
V gene: TRBV5-1
clone size: NA
J gene: TRBJ2-7
CDR3 DNA: TGCGCCAGCAGCTTAACGACTAGCGCCTCCTACGAGCAGTACTTC
CDR3 protein: CASSLTTSASYEQYF

D gene: TRBD1
V gene: TRBV6-2/TRBV6-3
clone size: NA
J gene: TRBJ1-2
CDR3 DNA: TGTGCCAGCAGTTACAGGCCAGGGGGAGGATCTCGGTATGGCTACACCTTC
CDR3 protein: CASSYRPGGGSRYGYTF

D gene: NA
V gene: TRBV15
clone size: NA
J gene: TRBJ1-1
CDR3 DNA: TGTGCCACCAGCAGAGATAGGGGGAACACTGAAGCTTTCTTT
CDR3 protein: CATSRDRGNTEAFF

D gene: TRBD2
V gene: TRBV4-2
clone size: NA
J gene: TRBJ2-1
CDR3 DNA: TGTGCCAGCAGCCCCAGGACTAGCGGGAGTGACTACAATGAGCAGTTCTTC
CDR3 protein: CASSPRTSGSDYNEQFF

D gene: NA
V gene: TRBV7-2
clone size: NA
J gene: TRBJ2-7
CDR3 DNA: TGTGCCAGCAGCAGGAAACAGGGAGTGGTCGACGAGCAGTACTTC
CDR3 protein: CASSRKQGVVDEQYF

D gene: NA
V gene: TRBV18
clone size: NA
J gene: TRBJ1-3
CDR3 DNA: TGTGCCAGCTCACCAGGACAAAGCTCTGGAAACACCATATATTTT
CDR3 protein: CASSPGQSSGNTIYF

D gene: NA
V gene: TRBV11-3
clone size: NA
J gene: TRBJ2-3
CDR3 DNA: TGTGCCAGCAGCGGACTGGCTAGCACAGATACGCAGTATTTT
CDR3 protein: CASSGLASTDTQYF

D gene: NA
V gene: TRBV2
clone size: once
J gene: TRBJ1-6
CDR3 DNA: TGTGCCAGCATCCTTACCCCCTCAGGGCCCCTCCACTTT
CDR3 protein: CASILTPSGPLHF

D gene: TRBD2
V gene: TRBV9
clone size: NA
J gene: TRBJ2-3
CDR3 DNA: TGTGCCAGCAGCGTACTAACTAGCGGGAGTTTCACAGATACGCAGTATTTT
CDR3 protein: CASSVLTSGSFTDTQYF

D gene: TRBD1
V gene: TRBV10-1
clone size: NA
J gene: TRBJ1-5
CDR3 DNA: TGCGCCAGCAGTGTGACAGGGGGCAATCAGCCCCAGCATTTT
CDR3 protein: CASSVTGGNQPQHF

D gene: NA
V gene: TRBV7-9
clone size: NA
J gene: TRBJ2-3
CDR3 DNA: TGTGCCAGCAGCTTAGTGGCCGTTTCATCAGATACGCAGTATTTT
CDR3 protein: CASSLVAVSSDTQYF

D gene: TRBD1
V gene: TRBV19
clone size: NA
J gene: TRBJ1-5
CDR3 DNA: TGTGCCAGTAGTCCAACAGGGGCTCGACAGCCCCAGCATTTT
CDR3 protein: CASSPTGARQPQHF